These 23 T cell receptor beta chains came from one sample sequenced in a study of T cell responses to AZD1222 COVID-19 vaccine (dated by TCRdb to the early 2020s). The time point tag for this specimen amounts to: about 28 days (+/-7) after the second vaccine dose. The protocol used for the library was the immunoSEQ multiplex PCR assay. The source is immuneACCESS, and TCRdb retained only in-frame sequences with V and J called. Part of the clones is not carried over; for the studies checked, unresolved V genes explain less than half of this, and the remainder is unexplained. Present in this sample are roughly 140,000 clones, 80% to 95% of which were seen just once. Approximately 3% of the sample lies in the top ten. The material sequenced was peripheral blood, taken 28 days after the second AZD1222 dose. All receptors derive from an adult who received the AZD1222 COVID-19 vaccine.

The V gene is TRBV5-1, the J gene TRBJ2-7, with TRBD1 matching 10 bases. The CDR3 is made up of 17 amino acids. Trimming removed 4 bases from V and 3 bases from J; junction bases left unmatched: 13. Germline V CDR1 and CDR2: SGHRS, YFSETQ. The CDR3 protein is CASSHGPARDRGYEQYF. The CDR3 DNA reads TGCGCCAGCAGCCACGGACCGGCGCGGGACAGGGGCTACGAGCAGTACTTC.

CDR3 nucleotides: TGTGCCAGCAGCGTGACAGGGGTGAACACTGAAGCTTTCTTT. Residues: CASSVTGVNTEAFF. V and J are TRBV7-9 and TRBJ1-1; 8 bases fit TRBD1. The V and J ends lost 5 bases and 0 bases, in that order; junction bases with no gene match: 2. The CDR3 totals 14 residues. Germline values: CDR1 SEHNR, CDR2 FQNEAQ (reference sequence).

The chain is built from TRBV24-1 and TRBJ2-1, with D perhaps matching TRBD1 or TRBD2 (5 bases each). CDR3 length equals 12 residues. Germline V gene lookup returns CDR1 KGHDR and CDR2 SFDVKD. V was pared by 1 base and J by 10 bases, with 7 bases between. CDR3 sequence: CATSDFRDEQFF. DNA of the CDR3: TGTGCCACCAGTGATTTCCGGGACGAGCAGTTCTTC.

In its sample, this clone was seen once. The chain has TRBV2 and TRBJ2-4, with D uncertain. The V gene lost 1 base and the J gene lost 0 bases, with 13 bases spanning the gap. Germline loops: CDR1 SNHLY, CDR2 FYNNEI. The CDR3 runs 17 residues. The CDR3 here is CASSEDGGVLAKNIQYF. DNA of the CDR3: TGTGCCAGCAGTGAAGATGGTGGAGTCCTAGCCAAAAACATTCAGTACTTC.

A note on this clone: Sequence at one end of the junction differs from germline and may be a read error. The chain couples TRBV3-1 (or the pseudogene TRBV3-2) to TRBJ2-2; D gene uncertain. Per germline, CDR1 LGHDT and CDR2 YNNKEL (reference sequence). This CDR3 is 12 amino acids long. The CDR3 reads CASTQTSGELFF. CDR3 nucleotides: TGTGCCAGCACCCAAACTTCCGGGGAGCTGTTTTTT.

This chain links TRBV2 with TRBJ1-1, with unresolved D. CDR3 length: 15 residues. V shed 5 bases and J shed 5 bases, with 18 bases lying between them. Germline values: CDR1 SNHLY, CDR2 FYNNEI. DNA of the CDR3: TGTGCCAGCAGTTCCCCAGCAGTCTTAGGTACTGAAGCTTTCTTT. Translation: CASSSPAVLGTEAFF.

This chain uses TRBV11-3 with TRBJ2-1, with D unclear. Between the trimmed V and J ends, which lost 0 bases and 3 bases, there was a span of 6 bases. Germline CDR1 is SGHNT and CDR2 is YENEEA. CDR3 length: 14 residues. CDR3: CASSLDSYYNEQFF. The CDR3 nucleotides read TGTGCCAGCAGCTTAGACTCATACTACAATGAGCAGTTCTTC.

The chain links TRBV21-1 to TRBJ1-3; the table's TRBD1 call for D was not verified on the DNA. TRBV21-1 has pseudogene status. The CDR3 has 15 residues. CDR3 sequence: CAIPRHRDSGNTIYF. CDR3 sequence (DNA): TGTGCCATCCCTAGACACAGGGACTCTGGAAACACCATATATTTT.

The count of this clone is one. The chain couples TRBV12-3 or TRBV12-4 to TRBJ2-5, with D uncertain. Deletions cut 3 bases from V and 4 bases from J, with 6 bases between. The CDR3 totals 12 residues. The CDR3 sequence: CASSFSGETQYF. DNA of the CDR3: TGTGCCAGCAGTTTTTCAGGAGAGACCCAGTACTTC.

V and J are TRBV2 and TRBJ2-7; 7 nucleotides match TRBD1. This CDR3 has 13 residues. Per germline, CDR1 SNHLY and CDR2 FYNNEI. With 7 bases clipped from V and 4 bases from J, the junction kept 7 bases outside the gene matches. The chain's CDR3 is CASTGTADYEQYF. CDR3 bases: TGTGCCAGCACGGGGACAGCCGATTACGAGCAGTACTTC. The complete variable domain, with remaining parts taken from reference TRBV2 and TRBJ2-7, reads EPEVTQTPSHQVTQMGQEVILRCVPISNHLYFYWYRQILGQKVEFLVSFYNNEISEKSEIFDDQFSVERPDGSNFTLKIRSTKLEDSAMYFCASTGTADYEQYFGPGTRLTVT.

This clone was seen once. V and J are TRBV5-1 and TRBJ2-7; TRBD1 agrees at 8 bases. Germline CDR1 SGHRS, CDR2 YFSETQ. Trimming removed 4 bases from V and 2 bases from J; junction bases left unmatched: 8. The CDR3 consists of 15 residues. CDR3 coding DNA: TGCGCCAGCAGCCACAACAGGGGGTCCCCCTACGAGCAGTACTTC. Translating gives CASSHNRGSPYEQYF.

CDR3 sequence: CASTLDRINEKLFF. The CDR3 nucleotides are TGTGCCAGCACCCTGGACAGGATTAATGAAAAACTGTTTTTT. The chain links TRBV2 to TRBJ1-4; 7 bases are a match to TRBD1. The junction had 6 bases not matched to a gene; V was cut back by 7 bases and J by 4 bases. Germline CDR1 SNHLY, CDR2 FYNNEI. The CDR3 loop spans 14 amino acids.

In DNA, the CDR3 is TGCGCCAGCAGCTCCCTAGCGGGAGGGGGGGAGACCCAGTACTTC. Its translation: CASSSLAGGGETQYF. The chain links TRBV5-1 to TRBJ2-5; 12 bases line up with TRBD2. The V gene end was trimmed by 3 bases and the J gene end by 5 bases; junction bases not matched to a gene: 5. Germline V gene data show CDR1 as SGHRS and CDR2 as YFSETQ. The CDR3 has 15 amino acids.

V and J are TRBV18 and TRBJ1-6; TRBD1 matches at 7 bases. CDR3 length equals 16 residues. Trimming at V came to 3 bases and at J to 5 bases, leaving 7 bases not matched to a gene. Germline CDR1 KGHSH, CDR2 LQKENI. The CDR3 protein is CASSPVQGRNNSPLHF. DNA for the CDR3: TGTGCCAGCTCACCTGTACAGGGGAGGAATAATTCACCCCTCCACTTT. The full variable domain, in which reference TRBV18 and TRBJ1-6 provide the parts outside the CDR3, is NAGVMQNPRHLVRRRGQEARLRCSPMKGHSHVYWYRQLPEEGLKFMVYLQKENIIDESGMPKERFSAEFPKEGPSILRIQQVVRGDSAAYFCASSPVQGRNNSPLHFGNGTRLTVT.

The count of this clone is one. The chain uses TRBV6-5 and TRBJ1-3; maybe TRBD1 (5 bases). The CDR3 length is 13 residues. The V end lost 10 bases, the J end lost 1 base, and 11 bases lay between the germline ends. Germline loops: CDR1 MNHEY, CDR2 SVGAGI. The CDR3: CATSRQSGNTIYF. CDR3 coding DNA: TGTGCCACCTCAAGACAGTCTGGAAACACCATATATTTT.

Details on this clone: The DNA is left out, because the CDR3 cannot be placed on it with certainty; the CDR3 is given as TCRdb lists it. The chain couples TRBV28 to TRBJ1-1. The germline V gene encodes CDR1 MDHEN and CDR2 SYDVKM. The CDR3 adds up to 16 amino acids, both ends counted. CDR3 residues: CASSSSGAGLNTEAFF.

This rearrangement joins TRBV6-4 to TRBJ2-2; 12 bases are shared with TRBD2. The J segment lost 3 bases and the V segment lost 3 bases, leaving 2 bases of the junction unmatched. This CDR3 spans 16 amino acids. The germline V gene has CDR1 MRHNA and CDR2 SNTAGT. The CDR3 reads CASSELAGGHTGELFF. The DNA of the CDR3 is TGTGCCAGCAGTGAACTAGCGGGAGGCCACACCGGGGAGCTGTTTTTT.

In this sample, this clone turned up once. The V call is TRBV4-1, the J call TRBJ1-2; tentatively, D is TRBD1 (5 bases). In germline, CDR1 is MGHRA, CDR2 YSYEKL. V lost 0 bases and J lost 4, with 9 bases in between. The CDR3 covers 14 residues. CDR3 sequence: CASSQDRDGYGYTF. CDR3 nucleotides: TGCGCCAGCAGCCAAGACCGGGACGGCTATGGCTACACCTTC.

This clone was observed a handful of times. The chain employs TRBV12-2 and TRBJ1-2. TRBV12-2 is marked as a pseudogene. This CDR3 is 16 amino acids long. The CDR3 region has the DNA TGTGCAAGTCGCTTAGCGGGGAGGTTTTCTAACTATGGCTACACCTTC. It specifies CASRLAGRFSNYGYTF.

To note about this clone: Other DNA sequences within the sample encode an identical CDR3. This CDR3 reads CASSSPSGSSYNEQFF. CDR3 DNA: TGTGCCAGCAGTTCCCCTAGCGGGAGCTCCTACAATGAGCAGTTCTTC. The chain recombines TRBV6-5 with TRBJ2-1, with 10 positions matching TRBD2. The CDR3 has 16 residues. Looked up from germline, CDR1 is MNHEY and CDR2 is SVGAGI. V trimming: 4 bases; J trimming: 0 bases; junction bases outside the gene matches: 3.

J is TRBJ2-3 and V is TRBV3-1 (or the pseudogene TRBV3-2), with 10 bases lining up with TRBD2. Per the germline V gene, CDR1 is LGHDT and CDR2 is YNNKEL (reference sequence). This CDR3 spans 13 amino acids. V was clipped by 3 bases and J by 10 bases; unmatched bases: 4. This CDR3 reads CASSHPSGSPQYF. The CDR3, as DNA: TGTGCCAGCAGCCACCCTAGCGGGAGCCCGCAGTATTTT.

CDR3: CASRGHDWGYTF. Written as DNA, the CDR3 is TGTGCCAGCAGGGGACACGACTGGGGCTACACCTTC. The chain has TRBV6-5 and TRBJ1-2; D is possibly TRBD1 (6 bases). V dropped 6 bases and J dropped 8 bases, with 13 bases sitting between them. Looked up from germline, CDR1 is MNHEY and CDR2 is SVGAGI. This CDR3 spans 12 amino acids.

The CDR3 sequence: CASSPGGAGAREQYF. CDR3 in DNA: TGTGCCAGCAGCCCGGGGGGCGCGGGAGCAAGGGAGCAGTACTTC. V usage is TRBV7-2 and J usage is TRBJ2-7; maybe TRBD2 (7 bases). Germline V lookup: CDR1 SGHTA, CDR2 FQGNSA. The V and J ends lost 5 bases and 7 bases respectively, with 21 bases between them. This CDR3 is 15 amino acids long.